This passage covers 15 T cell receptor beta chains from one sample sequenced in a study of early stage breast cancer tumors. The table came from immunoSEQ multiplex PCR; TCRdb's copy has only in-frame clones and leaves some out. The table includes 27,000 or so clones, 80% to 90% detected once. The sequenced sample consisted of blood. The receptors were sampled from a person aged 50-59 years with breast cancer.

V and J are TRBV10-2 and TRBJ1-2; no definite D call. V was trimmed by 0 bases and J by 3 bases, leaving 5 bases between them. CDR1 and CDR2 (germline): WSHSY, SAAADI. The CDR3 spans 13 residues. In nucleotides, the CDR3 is TGCGCCAGCAGTGAGTCACAGTACTATGGCTACACCTTC. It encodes CASSESQYYGYTF.

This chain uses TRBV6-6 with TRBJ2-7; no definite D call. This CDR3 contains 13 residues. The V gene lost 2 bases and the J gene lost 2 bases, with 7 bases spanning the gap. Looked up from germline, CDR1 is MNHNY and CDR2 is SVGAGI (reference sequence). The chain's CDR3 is CASSYRDAYEQYF. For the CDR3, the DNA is TGTGCCAGCAGTTACAGGGATGCCTACGAGCAGTACTTC.

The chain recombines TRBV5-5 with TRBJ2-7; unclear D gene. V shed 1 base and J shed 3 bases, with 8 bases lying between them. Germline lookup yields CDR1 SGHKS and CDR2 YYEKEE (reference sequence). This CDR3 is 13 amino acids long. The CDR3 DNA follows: TGTGCCAGCAGCTTGTCACAGAACTACGAGCAGTACTTC. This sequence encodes CASSLSQNYEQYF.

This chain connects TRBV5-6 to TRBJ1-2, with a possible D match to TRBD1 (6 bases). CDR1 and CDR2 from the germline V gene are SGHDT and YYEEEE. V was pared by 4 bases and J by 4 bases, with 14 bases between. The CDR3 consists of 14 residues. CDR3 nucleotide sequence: TGTGCCAGCAGCACGAACAGGGCGCTCTATGGCTACACCTTC. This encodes CASSTNRALYGYTF.

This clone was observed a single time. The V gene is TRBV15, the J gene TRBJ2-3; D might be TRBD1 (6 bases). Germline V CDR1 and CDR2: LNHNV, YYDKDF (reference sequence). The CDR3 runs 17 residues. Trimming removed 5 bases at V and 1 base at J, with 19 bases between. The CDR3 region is CATSRSTGFRGTDTQYF. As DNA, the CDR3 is TGTGCCACCAGCCGGTCGACAGGATTTCGGGGCACAGATACGCAGTATTTT.

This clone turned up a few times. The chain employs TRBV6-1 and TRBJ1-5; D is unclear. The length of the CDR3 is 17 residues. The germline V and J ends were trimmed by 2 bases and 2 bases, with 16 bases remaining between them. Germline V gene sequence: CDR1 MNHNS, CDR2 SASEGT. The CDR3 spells CASSERFGAVGNQPQHF. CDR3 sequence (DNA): TGTGCCAGCAGTGAACGTTTTGGTGCTGTCGGCAATCAGCCCCAGCATTTT.

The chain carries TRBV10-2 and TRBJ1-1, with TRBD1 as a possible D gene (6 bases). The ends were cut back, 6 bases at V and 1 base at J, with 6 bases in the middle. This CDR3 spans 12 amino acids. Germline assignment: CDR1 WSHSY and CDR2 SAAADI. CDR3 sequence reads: CASRGANTEAFF. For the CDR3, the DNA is TGCGCCAGCAGGGGGGCGAACACTGAAGCTTTCTTT.

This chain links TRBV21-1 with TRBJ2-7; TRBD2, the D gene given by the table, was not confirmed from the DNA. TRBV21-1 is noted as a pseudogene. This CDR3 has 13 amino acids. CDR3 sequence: CASSKRDGDEQYF. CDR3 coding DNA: TGTGCCAGCAGCAAACGGGATGGAGACGAGCAGTACTTC.

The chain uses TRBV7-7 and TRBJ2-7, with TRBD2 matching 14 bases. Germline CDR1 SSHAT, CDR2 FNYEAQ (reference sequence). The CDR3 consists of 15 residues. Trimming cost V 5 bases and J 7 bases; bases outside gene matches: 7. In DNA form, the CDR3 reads TGTGCCAGCAGCAGACTAGCGGGAGGGTCTGGGGAGCAGTACTTC. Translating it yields CASSRLAGGSGEQYF.

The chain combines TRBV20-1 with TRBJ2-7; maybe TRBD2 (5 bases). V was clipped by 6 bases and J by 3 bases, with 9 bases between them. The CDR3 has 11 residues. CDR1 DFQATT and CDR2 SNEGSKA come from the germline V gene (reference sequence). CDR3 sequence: CSARTSYEQYF. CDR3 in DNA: TGCAGTGCCCGAACTAGCTACGAGCAGTACTTC.

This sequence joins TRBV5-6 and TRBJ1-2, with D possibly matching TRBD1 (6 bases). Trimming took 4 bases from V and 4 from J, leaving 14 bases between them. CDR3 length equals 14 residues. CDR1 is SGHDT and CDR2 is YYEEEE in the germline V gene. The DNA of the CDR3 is TGTGCCAGCAGCCGGGCGGGCAGGGGCTATGGCTACACCTTC. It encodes CASSRAGRGYGYTF.

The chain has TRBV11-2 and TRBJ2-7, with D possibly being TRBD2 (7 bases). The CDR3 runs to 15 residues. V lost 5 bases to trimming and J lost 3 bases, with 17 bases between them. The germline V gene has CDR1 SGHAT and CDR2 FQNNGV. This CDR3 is CASSLLGGLRYEQYF. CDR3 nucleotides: TGTGCCAGCAGCCTACTGGGGGGGCTCCGCTACGAGCAGTACTTC.

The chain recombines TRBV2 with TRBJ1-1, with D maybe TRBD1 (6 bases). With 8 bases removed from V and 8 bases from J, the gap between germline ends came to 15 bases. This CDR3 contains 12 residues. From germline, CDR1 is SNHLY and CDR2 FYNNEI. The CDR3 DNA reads TGTGCCAGCCTCTCTCGGGGGGCCGAAGCTTTCTTT. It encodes CASLSRGAEAFF.

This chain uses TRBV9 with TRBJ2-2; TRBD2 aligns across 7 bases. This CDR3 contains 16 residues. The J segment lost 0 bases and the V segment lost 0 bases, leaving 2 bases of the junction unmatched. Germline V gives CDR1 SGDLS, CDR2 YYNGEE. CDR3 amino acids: CASSVGSGANTGELFF. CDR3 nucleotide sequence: TGTGCCAGCAGCGTAGGAAGCGGGGCGAACACCGGGGAGCTGTTTTTT.

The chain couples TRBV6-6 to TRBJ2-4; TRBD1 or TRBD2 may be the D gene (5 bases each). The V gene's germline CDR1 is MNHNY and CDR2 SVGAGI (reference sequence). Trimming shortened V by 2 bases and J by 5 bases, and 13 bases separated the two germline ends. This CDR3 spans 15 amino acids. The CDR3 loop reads CASSYRDRPENIQYF. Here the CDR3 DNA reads TGTGCCAGCAGTTACCGGGACCGACCGGAAAACATTCAGTACTTC.